The 26 T cell receptor beta chains below were found in one sample sequenced in a study of T cell responses to AZD1222 COVID-19 vaccine. Only in-frame clones appear in the TCRdb table, and some are missing; sequencing was by immunoSEQ multiplex PCR. The sample includes roughly 200,000 clones, over 80% of them seen just once. Material: peripheral blood, obtained on day 0 of AZD1222 vaccination. The source of these receptors is an adult in good health.

DNA for the CDR3: TGTGCCAGCAGCTCGACAGGGAGATCCTACAATGAGCAGTTCTTC. Amino acid sequence: CASSSTGRSYNEQFF. The chain joins TRBV5-4 to TRBJ2-1; 7 nucleotides agree with TRBD1. The CDR3 contains 15 residues. Trimming took 3 bases from V and 1 from J; bases not matched to a gene: 4. The germline CDR1 and CDR2 sequences are SGHNT and YYREEE (reference sequence).

This clone has a single count. This chain joins TRBV9 and TRBJ2-5; possibly TRBD2 for D (6 bases). V lost 3 bases, J lost 5 bases, and 14 bases lay in between. CDR3 length equals 14 residues. CDR1 is SGDLS, CDR2 YYNGEE, per germline. The CDR3, as DNA: TGTGCCAGCAGCGCGCGGGACGCCGGGGAGACCCAGTACTTC. It codes for CASSARDAGETQYF.

The J gene is TRBJ1-1, the V gene TRBV29-1; no clear D gene. Germline CDR1 reads SQVTM; CDR2 reads ANQGSEA. Trimming took 1 base from V and 6 from J, leaving 6 bases between them. The CDR3 contains 11 residues. CDR3 in DNA: TGCAGCGTTGAAGGAAGTCCTGAAGCTTTCTTT. Amino acid sequence: CSVEGSPEAFF.

The V and J genes are TRBV10-3 and TRBJ1-6; perhaps TRBD1 as D (5 bases). The CDR3 totals 16 residues. The V gene's germline CDR1 is ENHRY and CDR2 SYGVKD. V lost 0 bases to trimming and J lost 3 bases, with 9 bases between them. CDR3 region: CAISESGGDYNSPLHF. Here the CDR3 DNA reads TGTGCCATCAGTGAGTCAGGAGGGGACTATAATTCACCCCTCCACTTT.

This clone was counted a single time. V usage is TRBV7-2 and J usage is TRBJ1-2, with TRBD1 matching over 7 bases. Germline V gives CDR1 SGHTA, CDR2 FQGNSA. The CDR3 is 15 residues long. V lost 1 base and J lost 4; bases outside the gene matches: 6. The CDR3 sequence: CASSLGGTALYGYTF. CDR3 nucleotide sequence: TGTGCCAGCAGCTTAGGCGGGACAGCTCTCTATGGCTACACCTTC.

This clone appeared a single time. In DNA, the CDR3 is TGTGCCAGCAGTTACTTGAGGGACGGAGATGGCTACACCTTC. Its translation is CASSYLRDGDGYTF. The J gene is TRBJ1-2, the V gene TRBV6-5, with D possibly matching TRBD1 (5 bases). The CDR3 contains 14 residues. CDR1 is MNHEY and CDR2 is SVGAGI in the germline V gene. V lost 1 base and J lost 6, with 12 bases in between.

The V gene is TRBV27, the J gene TRBJ1-5; 8 positions match TRBD1. V lost 5 bases, J lost 7 bases, and 10 bases stayed unmatched. This CDR3 has 15 amino acids. CDR1 is MNHEY and CDR2 is SMNVEV in the germline V gene (reference sequence). The CDR3 region has the DNA TGTGCCAGCAGTCGCGCCGGACAGGGAGGCCAGCCCCAGCATTTT. Protein sequence: CASSRAGQGGQPQHF.

The chain couples TRBV10-3 to TRBJ2-5, with 7 nucleotides matching TRBD1. CDR3 length: 13 residues. Trimming removed 10 bases from V and 0 bases from J; junction bases left unmatched: 5. Germline V gives CDR1 ENHRY, CDR2 SYGVKD. The CDR3 DNA sequence: TGTGCCACCCGGGACAGAAACCAAGAGACCCAGTACTTC. It specifies CATRDRNQETQYF.

The chain couples TRBV28 to TRBJ1-1; D is uncertain. Germline lookup yields CDR1 MDHEN and CDR2 SYDVKM. The CDR3 runs to 13 residues. Trimming removed 2 bases at V and 5 bases at J, with 9 bases between. The DNA of the CDR3 is TGTGCCAGCAGTTTAGTAGGGATAACTGAAGCTTTCTTT. It codes for CASSLVGITEAFF.

The V call is TRBV30, the J call TRBJ2-6; D uncertain. Germline V gene data show CDR1 as GTSNPN and CDR2 as SVGIG (reference sequence). The CDR3 is 14 residues long. V was trimmed by 4 bases and J by 0 bases, leaving 7 bases between them. The CDR3 DNA reads TGTGCCTGGACCAGATTCTCTGGGGCCAACGTCCTGACTTTC. Translating it yields CAWTRFSGANVLTF.

V and J are TRBV12-3 or TRBV12-4 and TRBJ1-2; 7 bases map to TRBD1. V shed 6 bases and J 7 bases; nucleotides not matched to a gene: 8. There are 13 residues in the CDR3. The CDR3 bases are TGTGCCAGCAGGTTGACTGGGACAGTTGGCTACACCTTC. Its translation is CASRLTGTVGYTF.

V and J are TRBV7-8 and TRBJ1-2; no firm D call. V was shortened by 3 bases and J by 4 bases, with 21 bases between the two germline ends. The germline gives CDR1 SGHVS, CDR2 FQNEAQ. The CDR3 extends over 17 amino acids. For the CDR3, the DNA is TGTGCCAGCAGCTTGGATGTGATTCCGGGGAAGGGCTATGGCTACACCTTC. It translates to CASSLDVIPGKGYGYTF.

V gene TRBV7-6 combines with J gene TRBJ1-1; a weak D match, TRBD1 (6 bases). This CDR3 region has 14 residues. Trimming cost V 4 bases and J 3 bases, with 12 bases left between them. Germline lookup yields CDR1 SGHVS and CDR2 FNYEAQ. This CDR3 reads CASSSPGTHTEAFF. DNA for the CDR3: TGTGCCAGCAGCTCGCCTGGGACACACACTGAAGCTTTCTTT. The whole variable domain, remainder taken from reference TRBV7-6 and TRBJ1-1, is GAGVSQSPRYKVTKRGQDVALRCDPISGHVSLYWYRQALGQGPEFLTYFNYEAQQDKSGLPNDRFSAERPEGSISTLTIQRTEQRDSAMYRCASSSPGTHTEAFFGQGTRLTVV.

The chain joins TRBV28 to TRBJ1-4; D is undetermined. The germline CDR1 and CDR2 sequences are MDHEN and SYDVKM. V was shortened by 5 bases and J by 1 base, with 11 bases between the two germline ends. The CDR3 sequence is 15 residues long. The CDR3 here is CASSGGSRTNEKLFF. The CDR3 coding sequence is TGTGCCAGCAGTGGAGGGAGCAGAACTAATGAAAAACTGTTTTTT.

This sequence joins TRBV7-2 and TRBJ1-1; a weak D match, TRBD1 (5 bases). V shed 5 bases and J shed 4 bases, with 17 bases lying between them. The V gene's germline CDR1 is SGHTA and CDR2 FQGNSA. There are 15 residues in the CDR3. Here the CDR3 DNA reads TGTGCCAGCAGCCCGGGGGGGACCCAAACCACTGAAGCTTTCTTT. It specifies CASSPGGTQTTEAFF.

The J gene is TRBJ2-7, the V gene TRBV5-1; D could derive from TRBD1 or TRBD2 (5 bases each). Trimming stripped 0 bases from V and 2 bases from J, with 12 bases between. Germline V gene sequence: CDR1 SGHRS, CDR2 YFSETQ. The CDR3 totals 15 residues. CDR3 sequence (DNA): TGCGCCAGCAGCTTGGTGGCAGGGACCACCTACGAGCAGTACTTC. Its protein product is CASSLVAGTTYEQYF.

This clone showed up just a few times. This chain uses TRBV2 with TRBJ2-1; TRBD2 matches at 14 bases. Germline lookup yields CDR1 SNHLY and CDR2 FYNNEI. The J segment lost 9 bases and the V segment lost 11 bases, leaving 15 bases of the junction unmatched. This CDR3 is 16 amino acids long. The DNA of the CDR3 is TGTGCCGTATCGCCTAGACTAGCGGGGGGGCCTAGTGAGCAGTTCTTC. Its translation is CAVSPRLAGGPSEQFF.

The CDR3 nucleotides read TGTGCCAGCAGTTCCGGGACAAAAGCTTTCTTT. Translating gives CASSSGTKAFF. The chain is built from TRBV12-3 or TRBV12-4 and TRBJ1-1, with a weak D call TRBD1 (6 bases). This CDR3 contains 11 residues. Trimming shortened V by 4 bases and J by 9 bases, and 9 bases separated the two germline ends.

The chain combines TRBV27 with TRBJ2-2; D is unresolved. With 7 bases removed from V and 4 bases from J, the gap between germline ends came to 4 bases. CDR1 is MNHEY and CDR2 is SMNVEV in the germline V gene (reference sequence). The CDR3 covers 11 residues. The CDR3 DNA follows: TGTGCCAGCACCACCACCGGGGAGCTGTTTTTT. It encodes CASTTTGELFF.

This chain uses TRBV19 with TRBJ1-6; a possible D gene is TRBD1 (5 bases). Trimming stripped 7 bases from V and 5 bases from J, with 9 bases between. CDR1 LNHDA and CDR2 SQIVND come from the germline V gene (reference sequence). This CDR3 is built from 13 residues. The CDR3 bases are TGTGCCAGTATGGACACGAATAATTCACCCCTCCACTTT. Residues: CASMDTNNSPLHF.

The chain is built from TRBV4-3 and TRBJ1-4; no reliable D call. The CDR3 sequence is 12 residues long. CDR1 is LGHNA and CDR2 is YSLEER in the germline V gene. V was cut by 0 bases and J by 11 bases, with 7 bases left in between. The CDR3 DNA follows: TGCGCCAGCAGCCAAGAAGCTTCCAAACTGTTTTTT. It yields the protein CASSQEASKLFF.

The chain carries TRBV7-3 and TRBJ1-1; D might be TRBD1 (6 bases). CDR3 length: 14 amino acids. Germline CDR1 SGHTA, CDR2 FQGTGA. V lost 5 bases and J lost 3, with 13 bases in between. CDR3 sequence reads: CASSPGQRHTEAFF. The CDR3 DNA is TGTGCCAGCAGCCCCGGACAGCGGCACACTGAAGCTTTCTTT. Filled out from reference TRBV7-3 and TRBJ1-1, the complete variable domain reads GAGVSQTPSNKVTEKGKYVELRCDPISGHTALYWYRQSLGQGPEFLIYFQGTGAADDSGLPNDRFFAVRPEGSVSTLKIQRTERGDSAVYLCASSPGQRHTEAFFGQGTRLTVV.

The rearrangement uses TRBV28 and TRBJ2-7; TRBD1 might be the D (6 bases). Looked up from germline, CDR1 is MDHEN and CDR2 is SYDVKM. Trimming left V 10 bases short and J 5 bases short, with 15 bases between. The CDR3 consists of 12 residues. The CDR3 coding sequence is TGTGCCACAGAACAGGGTCCCCACGAGCAGTACTTC. It yields the protein CATEQGPHEQYF.

The chain links TRBV6-5 to TRBJ1-1, with a tentative D call TRBD1 (5 bases). This CDR3 contains 13 residues. V was pared by 8 bases and J by 3 bases, with 13 bases between. Germline V lookup: CDR1 MNHEY, CDR2 SVGAGI. CDR3 region: CASPGREDTEAFF. In DNA form, the CDR3 reads TGTGCCAGCCCGGGCAGGGAGGACACTGAAGCTTTCTTT.

The chain is built from TRBV6-5 and TRBJ1-5, with TRBD1 matching over 7 bases. V lost 5 bases to trimming and J lost 7 bases; unmatched junction nucleotides: 8. CDR3 size: 14 residues. Germline CDR1 reads MNHEY; CDR2 reads SVGAGI. The CDR3 coding sequence is TGTGCCAGCAGTATACAGGGGTTGGGGCAGCCCCAGCATTTT. It encodes CASSIQGLGQPQHF.

The chain combines TRBV28 with TRBJ2-7; D remains unclear. There are 11 residues in the CDR3. Germline V gives CDR1 MDHEN, CDR2 SYDVKM. Deletions cut 2 bases from V and 4 bases from J, with 3 bases between. The CDR3 region is CASSLKYEQYF. The CDR3 nucleotides read TGTGCCAGCAGTTTAAAATACGAGCAGTACTTC.